The present T cell receptor (beta chain) was sequenced within a study of T cell repertoires in cytomegalovirus infection. The wider study: The public TCR beta signatures pointed to both CMV infection and matching HLA type.

General study findings and limits: In two of eight donors, the top clonotype was HLA-C-restricted CMV-specific.

Worth noting for this clonotype: The antigen is unknown.

The CDR3 length is 15 residues. V gave up 1 base and J gave up 4 bases, with 10 bases separating them. Germline V lookup: CDR1 LNHNV, CDR2 YYDKDF (reference sequence). From the reads, TCRdb called clonotypes with MiXCR, one entry per CDR3 protein. The sample carries fewer than 550,000 distinct CDR3 sequences, 15% to 20% recorded once. The receptor's source is a human donor in good health (CMV status not recorded). Some clones in this sample may be carry-over from other donors' samples. The specimen was CD8+ T cells from PBMCs. The rearrangement links TRBV15 to TRBJ2-2, with a weak D call TRBD1 (5 bases). DNA of the CDR3: TGTGCCACCAGCAGAGCTCAGGGTCTCACCGGGGAGCTGTTTTTT. This encodes CATSRAQGLTGELFF.